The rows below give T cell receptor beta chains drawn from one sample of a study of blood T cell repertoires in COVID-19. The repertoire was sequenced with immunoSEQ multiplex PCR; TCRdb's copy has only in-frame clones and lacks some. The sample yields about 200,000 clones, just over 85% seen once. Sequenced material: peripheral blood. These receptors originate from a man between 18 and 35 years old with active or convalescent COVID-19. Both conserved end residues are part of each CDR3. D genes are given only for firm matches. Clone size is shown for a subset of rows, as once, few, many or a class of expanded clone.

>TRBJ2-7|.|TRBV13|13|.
CASRLQATYEQYF
TGTGCCAGCAGGCTCCAGGCAACCTACGAGCAGTACTTC
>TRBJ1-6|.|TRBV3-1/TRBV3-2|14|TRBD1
CASSADRGSGSLHF
TGTGCCAGCAGCGCAGACAGGGGAAGTGGATCCCTCCACTTT
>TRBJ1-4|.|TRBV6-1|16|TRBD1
CASSEWWDSSNEKLFF
TGTGCCAGCAGTGAGTGGTGGGACAGCTCTAATGAAAAACTGTTTTTT
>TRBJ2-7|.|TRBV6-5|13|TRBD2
CASSRSLAGEQYF
TGTGCCAGCAGCCGATCGCTAGCGGGCGAGCAGTACTTC
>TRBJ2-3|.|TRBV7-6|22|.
CASSLRDRIFQTAGGYTDTQYF
TGTGCCAGCAGCTTACGGGACAGGATTTTCCAGACAGCGGGAGGCTACACAGATACGCAGTATTTT
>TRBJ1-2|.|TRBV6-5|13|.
CASSLEEGRTYTF
TGTGCCAGCAGTCTAGAGGAGGGGAGGACCTACACCTTC
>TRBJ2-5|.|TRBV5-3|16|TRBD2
CARSESSGSERETQYF
TGTGCCAGAAGCGAGTCTAGCGGGAGCGAACGAGAGACCCAGTACTTC
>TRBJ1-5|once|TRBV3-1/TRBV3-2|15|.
CASSQFGVRNQPQHF
TGTGCCAGCAGCCAATTCGGGGTTCGCAATCAGCCCCAGCATTTT
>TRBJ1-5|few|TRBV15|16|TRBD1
CATSSRTGSGNQPQHF
TGTGCCACCAGCAGCCGGACAGGGAGCGGCAATCAGCCCCAGCATTTT
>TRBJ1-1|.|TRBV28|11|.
CAVVRNTEAFF
TGTGCCGTCGTCAGAAACACTGAAGCTTTCTTT
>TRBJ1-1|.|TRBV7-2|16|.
CASSLGGGRMNTEAFF
TGTGCCAGCAGCTTAGGGGGGGGTAGGATGAACACTGAAGCTTTCTTT
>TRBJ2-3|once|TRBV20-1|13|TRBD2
CSASGGGQDTQYF
TGCAGTGCTAGTGGCGGGGGGCAAGATACGCAGTATTTT
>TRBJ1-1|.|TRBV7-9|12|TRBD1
CASSLATGKAFF
TGTGCCAGCAGCTTAGCGACAGGGAAAGCTTTCTTT
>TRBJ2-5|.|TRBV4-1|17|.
CASSQDLPTVTVETQYF
TGCGCCAGCAGCCAAGATCTCCCGACTGTAACCGTGGAGACCCAGTACTTC
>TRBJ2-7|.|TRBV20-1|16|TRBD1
CSASGGSGQGSYEQYF
TGCAGTGCTAGTGGTGGGTCGGGACAGGGCTCCTACGAGCAGTACTTC
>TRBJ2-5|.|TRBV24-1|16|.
CATWTLRTASEETQYF
TGTGCCACTTGGACCCTCCGGACAGCCTCAGAAGAGACCCAGTACTTC
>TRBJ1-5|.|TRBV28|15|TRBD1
CASSPGTGGNQPQHF
TGTGCCAGCAGCCCGGGGACAGGGGGCAATCAGCCCCAGCATTTT
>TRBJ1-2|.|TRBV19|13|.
CASSLTGSDGYTF
TGTGCCAGTTCTCTTACGGGGAGCGATGGCTACACCTTC
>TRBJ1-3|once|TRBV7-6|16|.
CASSLGGGSSGNTIYF
TGTGCCAGCAGCTTAGGGGGCGGTAGCTCTGGAAACACCATATATTTT
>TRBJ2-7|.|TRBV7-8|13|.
CASSLGGGREQYF
TGTGCCAGCAGCTTAGGCGGAGGGCGCGAGCAGTACTTC
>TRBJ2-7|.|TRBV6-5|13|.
CASRTRHSYEQYF
TGTGCCAGCAGAACCAGGCACTCCTACGAGCAGTACTTC
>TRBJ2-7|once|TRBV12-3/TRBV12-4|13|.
CASGGGGATEQYF
TGTGCCAGTGGCGGAGGGGGCGCTACCGAGCAGTACTTC
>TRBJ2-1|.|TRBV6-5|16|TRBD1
CASSYSQGASYNEQFF
TGTGCCAGCAGTTACTCACAGGGGGCTTCCTACAATGAGCAGTTCTTC
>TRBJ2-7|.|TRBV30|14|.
CAWSVTSGSYEQYF
TGTGCCTGGAGTGTCACCTCCGGCTCCTACGAGCAGTACTTC
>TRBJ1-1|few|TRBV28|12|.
CASSPSTLEAFF
TGTGCCAGCAGTCCTTCGACACTTGAAGCTTTCTTT
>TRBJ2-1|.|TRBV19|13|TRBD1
CASRQGSGNEQFF
TGTGCCAGCCGACAGGGTTCGGGCAATGAGCAGTTCTTC
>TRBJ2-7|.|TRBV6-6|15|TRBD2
CASSILAGDPYEQYF
TGTGCCAGCAGCATACTAGCGGGAGATCCCTACGAGCAGTACTTC